The rows below give T cell receptor beta chains drawn from one sample of a study of T-cell reconstitution after alpha-beta-depleted transplantation in children. Via MiXCR, TCRdb re-called the PCR reads, giving one row per CDR3 protein. Of approximately 300,000 distinct CDR3 sequences in the sample, 10% were seen once. The material was PBMCs, obtained before TCRalphabeta/CD19-depleted stem cell transplant. These receptors were obtained from a boy younger than two with acute myeloid leukemia, due to receive a stem cell transplant. Each CDR3 is given without its conserved first and last residue. Only some rows state a clone size, as once, few, many or a class for expanded clones.

cdr3_length j_call clone_size v_call cdr3_aa
14 TRBJ2-6 NA TRBV2 ASSGPVPTGANVLT
14 TRBJ2-3 few TRBV7-6 ASSGWMGSPTDTQY
12 TRBJ2-1 NA TRBV4-2 ASSPGRRGNEQF
13 TRBJ1-1 few TRBV5-6 ASSHSGSGNTEAF
14 TRBJ2-3 many TRBV7-2 ASSLVGRIRADTQY
13 TRBJ2-5 NA TRBV12-3/TRBV12-4 ASSLELAGTGTQY
13 TRBJ2-2 many TRBV29-1 SVEEWDRPTGELF
14 TRBJ2-6 few TRBV12-3/TRBV12-4 ASNSGQGGGANVLT
14 TRBJ2-4 NA TRBV7-2 ASSPHQGRNWDIQY
16 TRBJ2-6 many TRBV11-1 ASSLFGAPHSGANVLT
14 TRBJ2-5 many TRBV24-1 ATSDRNRGNQETQY
13 TRBJ2-2 many TRBV25-1 ASSEFRGGTGELF
12 TRBJ2-5 many TRBV11-2 ASGASGGDETQY
10 TRBJ1-1 many TRBV29-1 SVADRGTEAF
13 TRBJ2-5 many TRBV27 ASSLLGHPQETQY
11 TRBJ1-1 few TRBV13 ASSFGQYTEAF
12 TRBJ2-3 many TRBV6-1 ASFVNPGSDTQY
10 TRBJ2-5 NA TRBV5-1 ASSLGGETHY
11 TRBJ1-3 many TRBV10-3 AISDPAGNTIY
13 TRBJ2-5 many TRBV25-1 ASSEPIGGGETQY
13 TRBJ2-1 many TRBV12-3/TRBV12-4 ASSLRRGGADEQF
12 TRBJ2-1 many TRBV27 ASSLTGTGMEQF
12 TRBJ2-6 few TRBV30 ARGSGAGANVLT
13 TRBJ2-5 many TRBV5-6 ASSLSGTRQETQY
14 TRBJ2-5 few TRBV5-1 ASSLLSGGGQETQY
13 TRBJ1-1 many TRBV5-1 ASSKSVRGDTEAF
13 TRBJ1-3 many TRBV5-1 ASSPLQGSGNTIY
15 TRBJ2-2 many TRBV7-3 ASSLIPTLLDTGELF
13 TRBJ2-3 many TRBV7-3 ASSAQTSGTDTQY
12 TRBJ2-5 NA TRBV19 ASQPGGAEETQY
12 TRBJ2-3 NA TRBV5-1 ASSVGQWADTQY
16 TRBJ2-6 many TRBV9 ASSVGDRIFSGANVLT
9 TRBJ2-7 many TRBV7-2 ASSFHHEQY
10 TRBJ2-2 many TRBV29-1 SVGFHTGELF
13 TRBJ2-7 many TRBV25-1 ASSETGGATYEQY
12 TRBJ2-5 few TRBV12-3/TRBV12-4 ASTVTGSEETQY
12 TRBJ2-2 NA TRBV12-3/TRBV12-4 ASSSEGGHRGAV
13 TRBJ2-3 many TRBV7-2 ASRPIRLAIDTQY
13 TRBJ2-3 many TRBV3-1 ASSQEAGARGTQY
13 TRBJ2-3 many TRBV27 ASSLPGGGTDTQY
13 TRBJ2-7 many TRBV5-1 ASSLGVRDSYEQY
12 TRBJ2-3 many TRBV7-2 ASSLMGGTDTQY
14 TRBJ2-3 many TRBV7-9 ASSSSGRGGTDTQY
11 TRBJ2-1 many TRBV5-1 ASSFRGYNEQF
12 TRBJ2-5 many TRBV7-2 ASSLGGHQETQY
13 TRBJ2-7 many TRBV28 ASRVRLAGMYEQY
17 TRBJ2-6 NA TRBV18 ASSPPVGSAFSGANVLT
9 TRBJ1-2 many TRBV18 ASSPGQGYT
9 TRBJ1-2 many TRBV28 ASSIDYGYT
15 TRBJ2-1 NA TRBV15 ATSSSLLPSSYNEQF